These 18 T cell receptor beta chains were sequenced from one sample in a study of CD8+ T cells in alopecia areata. After pooling, cutaneous lymph node cells were sorted with CD4, CD8alpha, NKG2D, NKG2ACE and other markers. Sequencing used cDNA as its template, made by extracting RNA and reverse transcribing it. Sequencing was performed with immunoSEQ multiplex PCR; in TCRdb, only in-frame clones are kept and a portion is missing. Recorded here are roughly 260,000 clones, none singletons. Material for sequencing was CD4+ T cells sorted from a lymph node. These receptors came from a C3H/HeJ mouse with alopecia areata. This mouse strain has H2-k as its MHC haplotype.

This clone showed up just a few times. Here the gene names and germline are mouse. The CDR3 end lies 4 residues beyond the end of the read and is filled in from the germline J gene. The chain uses TRBV12-1 and TRBJ2-1; weak D call: TRBD1 (5 bases). This CDR3 has 14 amino acids. Germline V gives CDR1 SGHSN, CDR2 HYEKVE. The CDR3 bases that were read are TGTGCCAGCTCTCTCGGCTCAGGGCTGGCT. This gives the protein CASSLGSGLA. The full CDR3 protein reads CASSLGSGLAEQFF.

This clone was counted only a few times. The gene symbols are mouse symbols. The read halts 4 residues ahead of the CDR3 end, with the missing end drawn from the germline J gene. The rearrangement uses TRBV13-3 and TRBJ1-1; TRBD1 matches 7 bases. Per germline, CDR1 NNHDY and CDR2 SYVADS. Trimming took 9 bases from V and 1 from J; bases not matched to a gene: 3. CDR3 length equals 12 residues. The CDR3 DNA, read in part, is TGTGCCACCCGGGACAGAAACACA. Translated, it gives CATRDRNT. The whole CDR3 sequence is CATRDRNTEVFF.

This clone showed up just a few times. Genes and germline are mouse. Read coverage stops 4 residues before the CDR3 terminus; the germline J gene supplies the remainder. The rearrangement links TRBV13-3 to TRBJ2-3, with unresolved D. With 3 bases removed from V and 2 bases from J, the gap between germline ends came to 7 bases. The CDR3 spans 13 residues. Germline CDR1 and CDR2: NNHDY and SYVADS. CDR3 protein: CASSGGFAETLYF. Partial CDR3 DNA: TGTGCCAGCAGTGGAGGGTTTGCAGAA.

A remark on this clone: Mouse names are used for the genes. The DNA ends 4 residues before the CDR3 does, and the rest of the CDR3 is filled in from the germline J gene. The chain is built from TRBV14 and TRBJ2-2; tentatively, D is TRBD1 (6 bases). This CDR3 contains 16 residues. Trimming removed 4 bases from V and 0 bases from J, with 13 bases in between. Germline V CDR1 and CDR2: SGHDT, FRDEAV. The sequenced part of the CDR3 DNA is TGTGCCAGCAGTCCCGGGACAAACTCAAACACCGGG. This encodes CASSPGTNSNTG. The full CDR3 reads CASSPGTNSNTGQLYF.

This clone has more than one count but fewer than ten. Each gene name is a mouse one. With the read ending 4 residues before the CDR3 end, the germline J gene is used to fill in that end. The V and J genes are TRBV17 and TRBJ2-5, with TRBD2 matching over 10 bases. There are 16 residues in the CDR3. The V gene end was trimmed by 1 base and the J gene end by 2 bases; junction bases not matched to a gene: 3. Per the germline V gene, CDR1 is MNHDT and CDR2 is YYDKIL. The CDR3 reads CASSRVWGGAQDTQYF. CDR3 bases read: TGTGCTAGCAGTAGAGTCTGGGGGGGCGCCCAAGAC.

This clone was detected only a few times. Gene names and germline refer to mouse. The CDR3 is cut off 4 residues early in the read; its end comes from the germline J gene. Other DNA sequences within the sample encode an identical CDR3. This chain connects TRBV5 to TRBJ2-3; 9 bases map to TRBD2. The germline V gene has CDR1 LGHNA and CDR2 YNLKQL (reference sequence). V lost 0 bases and J lost 1; bases outside the gene matches: 2. This CDR3 is 16 amino acids long. The part of the CDR3 DNA that was read is TGTGCCAGCAGCCAAGATGGGGGGGCGCGTGCAGAA. Translated: CASSQDGGARAE. The whole CDR3 protein reads CASSQDGGARAETLYF.

In the case of this clone: The genes and germline here are from mouse. Additional DNA sequences in this sample encode the identical CDR3. CDR3 sequence reads: CASSDAGQGNTEVFF. CDR3 DNA (partial): TGTGCCAGCAGTGATGCGGGACAGGGGAACACA. The J gene is TRBJ1-1, the V gene TRBV13-1; 9 nucleotides agree with TRBD1. The read comes to an end 4 residues before the CDR3 does, leaving the germline J gene to fill in the end. This CDR3 region has 15 residues. From germline, CDR1 is NSHNY and CDR2 SYGAGN. Germline trimming cut 0 bases from V and 1 base from J; bases unmatched to any gene: 1.

Turning to this clone: The genes are named according to mouse. The missing CDR3 end, 4 residues past where the read stops, is filled in from the germline J gene. J is TRBJ1-1 and V is TRBV31, with 8 bases that match TRBD1. Trimming took 0 bases from V and 1 from J; bases not matched to a gene: 4. The CDR3 totals 15 residues. CDR1 is GKSSPN and CDR2 is SITVG in the germline V gene. The CDR3 is CAWSLRTGTNTEVFF. The CDR3 bases that were read are TGTGCCTGGAGTCTAAGGACAGGGACGAACACA.

As concerns this clone: Mouse germline and gene names are used. The read finishes 4 residues shy of the CDR3 end, and the germline J gene is used to complete it. The chain has TRBV31 and TRBJ2-3; TRBD2 might be the D (7 bases). Trimming removed 3 bases from V and 1 base from J, with 14 bases in between. The CDR3 spans 15 residues. Germline loops: CDR1 GKSSPN, CDR2 SITVG. This CDR3 is CAWSPRGARAETLYF. Incomplete CDR3 DNA: TGTGCCTGGAGCCCCCGGGGGGCGCGTGCAGAA.

As concerns this clone: Germline and genes here are mouse. The same CDR3 can be traced to other DNA sequences in this sample. Here the CDR3 reads CASSPTGGQDTQYF. CDR3 DNA (partial): TGTGCCAGCAGCCCAACTGGGGGGCAAGAC. The chain links TRBV5 to TRBJ2-5, with TRBD2 matching over 9 bases. The CDR3 goes on 4 residues after the read ends, and that part is filled in from the germline J gene. This CDR3 comprises 14 residues. Unmatched junction bases numbered 2, after V lost 4 bases and J lost 3 bases. Germline assignment: CDR1 LGHNA and CDR2 YNLKQL (reference sequence).

This clone was picked up a small number of times. Gene names and germline refer to mouse. With the read ending 4 residues before the CDR3 end, the germline J gene is used to fill in that end. The rearrangement uses TRBV13-3 and TRBJ2-1, with 9 positions matching TRBD1. V was clipped by 5 bases and J by 5 bases; unmatched bases: 5. The CDR3 is 14 residues long. CDR1 is NNHDY and CDR2 is SYVADS in the germline V gene. CDR3 sequence reads: CASRQGAGDAEQFF. The part of the CDR3 DNA that was read is TGTGCCAGCAGACAGGGGGCTGGCGATGCT.

This clone has only a few counts. Here the gene names and germline are mouse. Read sequence stops 4 residues before the CDR3 end, and the germline J gene provides the missing end. This rearrangement joins TRBV13-1 to TRBJ2-4, with TRBD1 identical over 7 bases. Looked up from germline, CDR1 is NSHNY and CDR2 is SYGAGN. J was trimmed by 1 base and V by 4 bases; bases with no gene match: 3. The CDR3 has 14 amino acids. The sequenced part of the CDR3 DNA is TGTGCCAGCAGTTGGGACAGTGGTCAAAAC. Its translation: CASSWDSGQN. The entire CDR3 protein reads CASSWDSGQNTLYF.

This clone came up a few times. Gene labels here are mouse ones. The sequenced fragment ends 4 residues before the CDR3 boundary, so the rest is inferred from the germline J gene. This sample includes further DNA sequences coding for the same CDR3. The chain is built from TRBV13-3 and TRBJ1-2; 8 bases match TRBD1. V lost 4 bases to trimming and J lost 0 bases; unmatched junction nucleotides: 2. Per the germline V gene, CDR1 is NNHDY and CDR2 is SYVADS. The CDR3 loop spans 14 amino acids. The CDR3 spells CASSHRGANSDYTF. The CDR3 DNA, read in part, is TGTGCCAGCAGTCACAGGGGGGCAAACTCC.

Points on this clone: The genes and germline here are from mouse. Different DNA sequences within this sample yield the same CDR3. The covered CDR3 bases are TGTGCCAGCAGCCAAGGGACAGGGGGCTATAATTCGCCC. Encoded protein: CASSQGTGGYNSP. The entire CDR3 protein reads CASSQGTGGYNSPLYF. J is TRBJ1-6 and V is TRBV5, with TRBD1 identical over 10 bases. The read ends 3 residues before the CDR3 terminus; that terminus is restored from the germline J gene. TRBJ1-6 is flagged as an ORF with uncertain function. V was clipped by 1 base and J by 3 bases; unmatched bases: 0. The CDR3 covers 16 residues. The germline CDR1 and CDR2 sequences are LGHNA and YNLKQL (reference sequence).

This clone was seen many times. Gene names are the mouse ones. The read terminates 4 residues ahead of where the CDR3 ends, so the germline J gene completes it. The V call is TRBV19, the J call TRBJ2-2, with 9 bases that match TRBD2. Trimming removed 4 bases from V and 0 bases from J; junction bases left unmatched: 4. Germline CDR1 FNHDT, CDR2 SITEND (reference sequence). The CDR3 consists of 16 residues. The CDR3 DNA, read in part, is TGTGCCAGCAGTCGCGGACTGGGGTCAAACACCGGG. Protein product: CASSRGLGSNTG. The entire CDR3 protein reads CASSRGLGSNTGQLYF. The full variable domain, in which reference TRBV19 and TRBJ2-2 provide the parts outside the CDR3, is GGIITQTPKFLIGQEGQKLTLKCQQNFNHDTMYWYRQDSGKGLRLIYYSITENDLQKGDLSEGYDASREKKSSFSLTVTSAQKNEMAVFLCASSRGLGSNTGQLYFGEGSKLTVL.

About this clone itself: The genes and germline here are from mouse. The CDR3 end falls 4 residues outside the read, so it is completed with the germline J gene. The V call is TRBV19, the J call TRBJ2-3; perhaps TRBD1 as D (6 bases). V lost 5 bases and J 0 bases, leaving 13 bases between the germline ends. The CDR3 loop spans 15 amino acids. CDR1 is FNHDT and CDR2 is SITEND in the germline V gene (reference sequence). This chain's CDR3 is CASSFRDNSAETLYF. The CDR3 DNA, read in part, is TGTGCCAGCAGCTTCCGGGACAATAGTGCAGAA.

This clone was found a few times. Mouse gene names and germline throughout. The CDR3 is cut off 4 residues early in the read; its end comes from the germline J gene. The chain has TRBV1 and TRBJ2-1; 8 bases fit TRBD2. Germline V lookup: CDR1 NSQYPW, CDR2 LRSPGD (reference sequence). The CDR3 contains 15 residues. Trimming removed 0 bases from V and 6 bases from J; junction bases left unmatched: 4. CDR3 in amino acids: CTCSADLGGSAEQFF. The covered CDR3 bases are TGCACCTGCAGTGCAGACCTGGGGGGAAGTGCT.

This clone occurred a few times. Germline and genes here are mouse. The CDR3 is cut off 4 residues early in the read; its end comes from the germline J gene. The chain employs TRBV5 and TRBJ2-1; TRBD2 aligns across 10 bases. With 1 base clipped from V and 1 base from J, the junction kept 4 bases outside the gene matches. Germline V gene lookup returns CDR1 LGHNA and CDR2 YNLKQL (reference sequence). The CDR3 extends over 17 amino acids. CDR3 region: CASSQVPGLGNYAEQFF. The DNA read from the CDR3 is TGTGCCAGCAGCCAAGTTCCGGGACTGGGGAACTATGCT.